Listed below are T cell receptor beta chains from one sample, sequenced in a study of T-cell reconstitution after alpha-beta-depleted transplantation in children. MiXCR, run by TCRdb on the PCR reads, gives a single entry per CDR3 protein. Of some 640,000 distinct CDR3 sequences in the sample, 16% were seen once. Here the sequenced sample was PBMCs from the stem cell graft donor, taken from the stem cell graft. The receptor source for this set is a human donor who donated a stem cell graft to a child with acute myeloid leukemia. CDR3s include the opening cysteine and the closing phenylalanine or tryptophan. A D gene is named only where the DNA matches it firmly. Expanded clones get a size class; other rows say once, few or many, or leave the size out.

.	TRBV7-9	TRBJ1-2	.	TGTGCCAGCAGCTCAATGACGGGAACGGATTATGGCTACACCTTC	CASSSMTGTDYGYTF
.	TRBV6-6	TRBJ2-3	.	TGTGCCAGCCGGGGAGTGATTCTAGATACGCAGTATTTT	CASRGVILDTQYF
many	TRBV6-1	TRBJ2-3	.	TGTGCCAGCAGCCTCACAGGGAATACAGATACGCAGTATTTT	CASSLTGNTDTQYF
.	TRBV20-1	TRBJ2-3	.	TGCAGTGCTACGTATTTGACAGACCCTACCCAGTATTTT	CSATYLTDPTQYF
.	TRBV15	TRBJ1-1	.	TGTGCCACCAGCGGCAGCGCGGATTTCTTGGTGAACACTGAAGCTTTCTTT	CATSGSADFLVNTEAFF
.	TRBV6-1	TRBJ1-1	.	TGTGCCAGCAGTGAAGCGAAAGGGGCAGGGGACAACACTGAAGCTTTCTTT	CASSEAKGAGDNTEAFF
.	TRBV20-1	TRBJ2-3	.	TGCAGTGTTCACAGGGCAGATACGCAGTATTTT	CSVHRADTQYF
.	TRBV7-6	TRBJ2-2	.	TGTGCCAGCAGCTTGGGGGGGGCGTCCACCGGGGAGCTGTTTTTT	CASSLGGASTGELFF
many	TRBV15	TRBJ2-1	.	TGTGCCACCAGCAGAGGGGCCCAATACGCCTACAATGAGCAGTTCTTC	CATSRGAQYAYNEQFF
.	TRBV12-3/TRBV12-4	TRBJ1-2	.	TGTACCAGCAGTTTGGTGGAATATGGCTACACCTTC	CTSSLVEYGYTF
few	TRBV4-3	TRBJ1-3	.	TGCGCCAGCAGCCAAGATTTCGATAGGGCAGGAGGAAACACCATATATTTT	CASSQDFDRAGGNTIYF
.	TRBV12-3/TRBV12-4	TRBJ2-5	TRBD1	TGTGCCAGCAGTTTCTCCGGGACAGGAAAAGAGACCCAGTACTTC	CASSFSGTGKETQYF
few	TRBV29-1	TRBJ1-2	.	TGCAGCGTTCCAGTAGACTATGGCTACACCTTC	CSVPVDYGYTF
.	TRBV7-8	TRBJ1-1	.	TGTGCCAGCAGCAACGTGGGAGCAAACACTGAAGCTTTCTTT	CASSNVGANTEAFF
many	TRBV20-1	TRBJ2-3	.	TGCAGTGCTCTCGGGGATCCCCCACCCCACACGGATACGCAGTATTTT	CSALGDPPPHTDTQYF
.	TRBV24-1	TRBJ1-4	.	TGTGCCACCAGTGATGGGACAACTGAAAAACTGTTTTTT	CATSDGTTEKLFF
many	TRBV20-1	TRBJ2-3	.	TGCAGTGCTAGTAGGGACACAGATACGCAGTATTTT	CSASRDTDTQYF
once	TRBV4-3	TRBJ2-5	.	TGCGCCAGCAGCCAAGTCCCCACCGACCAAGAGACCCAGTACTTC	CASSQVPTDQETQYF
few	TRBV12-3/TRBV12-4	TRBJ1-1	.	TGTGCCAGCATCTTCACCAGGGATGGCGGAGAGGGTGCTGAAGCTTTCTTT	CASIFTRDGGEGAEAFF
many	TRBV20-1	TRBJ2-3	.	TGCAGTGCTAGATACCTGCTCACAGATACGCAGTATTTT	CSARYLLTDTQYF
few	TRBV7-8	TRBJ1-1	TRBD1	TGTGCCAGCAGCGCTAGACAGGGATTAGTAGCTTTCTTT	CASSARQGLVAFF